Following are 11 T cell receptor beta chains from one sample sequenced in a study of beta chain features in type 1 diabetes. Study results and limitations: TCRB CDR3 length was moderately but significantly reduced in all four CD4+ subsets of Type 1 diabetes patients.

The investigators reverse transcribed all of the isolated RNA, so they sequenced expressed TCRB transcripts. The protocol was immunoSEQ multiplex PCR, while the TCRdb copy is restricted to in-frame clones and leaves out a portion. The data show 250,000 or so clones, roughly 22% seen once. No cognate antigen is known for these TCRs. Sequencing was performed on naive CD4+ T cells from blood. Receptors were obtained from a woman in her 40s with type 1 diabetes.

This clone was observed a few times. This sequence joins TRBV6-1 and TRBJ1-1; D is uncertain. This CDR3 spans 13 amino acids. The V gene lost 7 bases and the J gene lost 1 base, with 10 bases spanning the gap. CDR1 and CDR2 from the germline V gene are MNHNS and SASEGT. For the CDR3, the DNA is TGTGCCAGCACCGTCACTGAGAACACTGAAGCTTTCTTT. It specifies CASTVTENTEAFF.

This rearrangement joins TRBV15 to TRBJ1-5; 8 bases are a match to TRBD1. This CDR3 is 17 amino acids long. Germline CDR1 reads LNHNV; CDR2 reads YYDKDF (reference sequence). V gave up 5 bases and J gave up 4 bases; unmatched junction bases: 13. This CDR3 is CATSERTGLRGNQPQHF. The DNA for the CDR3 is TGTGCCACCAGCGAGCGGACAGGGCTAAGGGGTAATCAGCCCCAGCATTTT.

The genes are TRBV5-1 and TRBJ2-4, with TRBD2 as a possible D gene (6 bases). Trimming took off 6 bases at V and 9 bases at J, with 19 bases between the two ends. The CDR3 consists of 14 residues. Germline assignment: CDR1 SGHRS and CDR2 YFSETQ. CDR3 in DNA: TGCGCCAGCAACTCTGACGGAGCCGGGGGCATTCAGTACTTC. Protein: CASNSDGAGGIQYF.

V and J are TRBV5-6 and TRBJ2-2; D remains unclear. Germline lookup yields CDR1 SGHDT and CDR2 YYEEEE. The V and J ends lost 0 bases and 8 bases respectively, with 11 bases between them. The CDR3 is made up of 14 amino acids. The CDR3 sequence: CASSLDRESGELFF. CDR3 nucleotides: TGTGCCAGCAGCTTGGACAGAGAATCAGGGGAGCTGTTTTTT.

J is TRBJ1-5 and V is TRBV18; D is ambiguous. The CDR3 is 16 amino acids. The germline V gene has CDR1 KGHSH and CDR2 LQKENI. V shed 3 bases and J shed 1 base, with 13 bases lying between them. As DNA, the CDR3 is TGTGCCAGCTCACCCGGGAGTGGCATAAGCAATCAGCCCCAGCATTTT. Translating it yields CASSPGSGISNQPQHF.

Only a few counts were recorded for this clone. The V call is TRBV7-9, the J call TRBJ1-1, with D unclear. The CDR3 is 12 residues long. Trimming pared 3 bases from V and 1 base from J, leaving 3 bases between. Germline lookup yields CDR1 SEHNR and CDR2 FQNEAQ (reference sequence). CDR3: CASSFGNTEAFF. For the CDR3, the DNA is TGTGCCAGCAGCTTCGGGAACACTGAAGCTTTCTTT.

V is TRBV29-1 and J is TRBJ2-2; 12 nucleotides align to TRBD2. Trimming took 1 base from V and 4 from J; bases not matched to a gene: 1. The germline gives CDR1 SQVTM, CDR2 ANQGSEA. The CDR3 extends over 15 amino acids. CDR3 residues: CSVEGLAGATGELFF. CDR3 bases: TGCAGCGTTGAAGGACTAGCGGGGGCCACCGGGGAGCTGTTTTTT.

This clone was found once. The chain recombines TRBV7-9 with TRBJ2-3; perhaps TRBD2 as D (5 bases). V was clipped by 5 bases and J by 1 base, with 10 bases between them. The CDR3 is made up of 14 amino acids. Germline lookup yields CDR1 SEHNR and CDR2 FQNEAQ (reference sequence). The CDR3 DNA reads as TGTGCCAGCAGCCCAGAGCGGCGCACAGATACGCAGTATTTT. This translates into CASSPERRTDTQYF.

The rearrangement uses TRBV9 and TRBJ2-3; D not resolved. Germline loops: CDR1 SGDLS, CDR2 YYNGEE. The CDR3 length is 15 residues. V dropped 1 base and J dropped 1 base, with 10 bases sitting between them. CDR3 loop: CASSVRSLGTDTQYF. The DNA for the CDR3 is TGTGCCAGCAGCGTACGTAGTCTCGGCACAGATACGCAGTATTTT.

The CDR3 bases are TGTGCCAGCAGTGGAAGACCCGGGACAGGGGGTCCCTACGAGCAGTACTTC. It encodes CASSGRPGTGGPYEQYF. The chain combines TRBV28 with TRBJ2-7; 11 positions match TRBD1. With 5 bases clipped from V and 2 bases from J, the junction kept 11 bases outside the gene matches. The germline V gene has CDR1 MDHEN and CDR2 SYDVKM. The CDR3 has 17 residues.

The chain joins TRBV25-1 to TRBJ2-7; TRBD1 is a possible D gene (6 bases). The CDR3 contains 15 residues. V dropped 2 bases and J dropped 1 base, with 12 bases sitting between them. The germline CDR1 and CDR2 sequences are MGHDK and SYGVNS. CDR3 sequence reads: CASSEEGVGSYEQYF. The CDR3 DNA reads as TGTGCCAGCAGTGAAGAGGGGGTCGGGTCCTACGAGCAGTACTTC.